Sequencing of this T cell receptor beta chain was carried out in a study of identical twins listed by TCRdb under 2016. For the study in its entirety: The study deep-sequenced TCR alpha and beta repertoires from monozygotic twins, unrelated adults of various ages and cord blood to test whether fetal clonotypes persist. To rule out contamination, replicate twin experiments were performed at different times with different library preparation protocols.

As to this clonotype: This receptor's antigen is unknown. Per-base quality was not reported, and no clone a single base away is much larger than it.

Study-wide conclusions, independent of this receptor: Out-of-frame TCR alpha sequences shared between twins showed an excess of low generation-probability sequences compared with coincidental sharing between unrelated individuals. Zero-insertion analyses could be partly confounded by invariant T cells such as MAIT and iNKT, though diverse VJ usage argued against such confounding for most clonotypes. In monozygotic twins, out-of-frame TCR alpha sharing was systematically underestimated by recombination models, although the models agreed with sharing between unrelated individuals. Conclusions relied on cross-sectional statistical analysis, since the same donors could not be followed over many years. Abundant cord blood beta clonotypes had fewer insertions, young adult naive repertoires showed a similar but weaker trend, and memory repertoires showed no such trend. In beta out-of-frame sequences, excess twin sharing was weaker, because having fewer shared sequences lowered the signal-to-noise ratio.

Libraries were built with 5' RACE. TCRdb shows the sequencer as Illumina HiSeq 2000. Template switching added a universal primer binding site, and the final cDNA carried a unique molecular identifier that allowed TCR cDNA molecules to be counted accurately. First-strand cDNA for TCR alpha and beta chains was synthesized from specific primers in the conserved constant-segment region. To control for contamination, every cDNA library carried two barcodes: a SMART-Mk sample barcode plus Illumina barcodes. TruSeq adapter sequences and Illumina sample barcodes were added in two successive PCR steps. TCR alpha and beta cDNA libraries were sequenced on the Illumina HiSeq platform with custom primers. The authors processed their data as follows. MiGEC was used to process raw reads and extract unique molecular identifiers, and MiXCR was used to find CDR3 positions. Recombination models were inferred per individual with the repgenHMM and IGoR tools using an EM algorithm. Shared clonotype analysis was performed with the tcR package in R, normalizing sharing by the product of cloneset sizes. To study raw recombination free of thymic and clonal selection effects, out-of-frame nonproductive sequences were analyzed. Using fastp at Q25 and MiXCR, TCRdb reprocessed the public reads and kept productive beta chains. Every distinct CDR3 protein forms one entry, paired with its most common genes and DNA. TCRdb, not the authors, supplied the V and J calls. The sample profile shows approximately 230,000 distinct CDR3 sequences; over 5% of them were found once. The ten top clones hold more than 12% of the sample.

Every donor was a healthy Caucasian. Three pairs of female monozygotic twins, all aged about 18 to 29 years, made up the twin cohort. CD4+ and CD8+ T cell populations were isolated with positive isolation kits from Invitrogen. The sample was also reused in another study, on T cells expressing NK-cell markers. Looking at the second paper: In sorted CD3+CD56+NKG2C+, CD3+CD56+NKG2C- and CD3+CD56-NKG2C+ T-cell subsets from several donors, TCR beta-chain repertoires were profiled. Of the eight sequenced donors, seven were found to be HCMV-seropositive and one was found to be HCMV-seronegative. In several experiments an anti-gammadeltaTCR antibody was added to restrict sorting to alphabetaTCR-expressing T cells. For 6 or 7 donors, the dominant CD3+CD56+NKG2C+ clonotypes were among the top 10 CD8+ clonotypes and accounted for about 1.0-8% of CD8+ T cells. Those dominant clonotypes were again the most abundant among CD3+CD56-NKG2C+ cells in a handful of donors, at about 28.3-60.1%. Whether the expanded NKG2C-expressing T cell clones were specific for HCMV antigens was left unclear. All eight donors whose samples were sequenced were randomly selected healthy volunteers, three of them men and five women. A commercial ELISA kit detecting HCMV-specific IgG in serum was used to determine HCMV serostatus. Reads were demultiplexed and grouped by UMI with MIGEC, and clonotypes were assembled and quantified with MiTCR. To remove erroneous sequences, TCR cDNA sequences were retained only when supported by two or more reads. Downstream repertoire analysis used the tcR package, and clonotypes were matched across fractions by CDR3 nucleotide sequence plus V segment. Antigen specificity was annotated against VDJdb with VDJmatch, allowing one amino acid substitution in CDR3.

The clonotype comes from a young woman in good health. Sequenced input: CD8+ T cells sorted from blood.

The base sequence is TGTGCCAGCAGCAGCGGGACCCGCTCTGGGGCCAACGTCCTGACTTTC. It translates to CASSSGTRSGANVLTF. This chain joins TRBV5-4 to TRBJ2-6; TRBD2 matches 7 bases in the middle. V is cut back by 4 bases and J by 0 bases, with 4 bases in the junction unmatched. CDR1 and CDR2, per the germline V gene (reference sequence), are SGHNT and YYREEE. Taken from cysteine to phenylalanine, the CDR3 has 16 residues. Only CDR3 DNA is held: 48 bases, read in frame from base 1.